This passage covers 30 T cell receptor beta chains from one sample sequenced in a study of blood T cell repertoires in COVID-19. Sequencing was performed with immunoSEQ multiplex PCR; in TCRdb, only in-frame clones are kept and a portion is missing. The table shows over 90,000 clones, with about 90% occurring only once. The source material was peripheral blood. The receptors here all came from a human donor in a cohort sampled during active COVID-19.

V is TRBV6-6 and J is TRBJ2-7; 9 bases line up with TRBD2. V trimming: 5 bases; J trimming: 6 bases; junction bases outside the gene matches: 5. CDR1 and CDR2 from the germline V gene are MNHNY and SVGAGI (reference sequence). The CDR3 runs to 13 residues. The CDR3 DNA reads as TGTGCCAGCAGTAGCGGGAGGCTCGCCGAGCAGTACTTC. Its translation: CASSSGRLAEQYF.

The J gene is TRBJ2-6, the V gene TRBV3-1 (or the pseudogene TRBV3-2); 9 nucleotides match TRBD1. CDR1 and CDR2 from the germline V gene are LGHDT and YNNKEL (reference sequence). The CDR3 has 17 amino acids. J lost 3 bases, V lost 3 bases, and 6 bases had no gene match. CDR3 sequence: CASSQPQGAGGANVLTF. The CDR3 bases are TGTGCCAGCAGCCAGCCACAGGGGGCGGGTGGGGCCAACGTCCTGACTTTC.

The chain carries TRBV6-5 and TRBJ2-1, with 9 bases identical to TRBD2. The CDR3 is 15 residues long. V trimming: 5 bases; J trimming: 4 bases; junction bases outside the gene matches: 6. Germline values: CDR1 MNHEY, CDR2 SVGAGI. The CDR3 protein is CASSRGLAHYNEQFF. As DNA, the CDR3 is TGTGCCAGCAGTCGAGGACTAGCGCATTACAATGAGCAGTTCTTC.

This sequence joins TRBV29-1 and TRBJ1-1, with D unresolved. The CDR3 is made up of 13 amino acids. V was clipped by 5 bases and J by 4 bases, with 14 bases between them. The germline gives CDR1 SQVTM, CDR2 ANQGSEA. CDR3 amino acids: CSVIRGGATEAFF. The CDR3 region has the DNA TGCAGCGTTATACGGGGAGGCGCCACTGAAGCTTTCTTT.

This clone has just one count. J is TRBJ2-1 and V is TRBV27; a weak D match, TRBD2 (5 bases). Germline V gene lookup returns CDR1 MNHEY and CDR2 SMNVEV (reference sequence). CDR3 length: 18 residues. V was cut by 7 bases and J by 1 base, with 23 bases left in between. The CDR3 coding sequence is TGTGCCAGCACCCTATACTCCCTAGCTGGAGCGTCCTACAATGAGCAGTTCTTC. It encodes CASTLYSLAGASYNEQFF.

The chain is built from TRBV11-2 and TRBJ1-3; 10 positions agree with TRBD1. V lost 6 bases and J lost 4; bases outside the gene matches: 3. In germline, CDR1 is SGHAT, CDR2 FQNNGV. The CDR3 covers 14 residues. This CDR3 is CASRGQGSGNTIYF. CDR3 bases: TGTGCCAGCAGGGGACAGGGGTCGGGAAACACCATATATTTT.

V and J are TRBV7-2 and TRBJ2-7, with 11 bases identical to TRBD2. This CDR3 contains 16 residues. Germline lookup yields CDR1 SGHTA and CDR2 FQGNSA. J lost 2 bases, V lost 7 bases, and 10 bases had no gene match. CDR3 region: CASIFTGTSGPYEQYF. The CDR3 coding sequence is TGTGCCAGCATTTTTACCGGGACTAGCGGACCCTACGAGCAGTACTTC. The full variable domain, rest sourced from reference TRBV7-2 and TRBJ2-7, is GAGVSQSPSNKVTEKGKDVELRCDPISGHTALYWYRQSLGQGLEFLIYFQGNSAPDKSGLPSDRFSAERTGGSVSTLTIQRTQQEDSAVYLCASIFTGTSGPYEQYFGPGTRLTVT.

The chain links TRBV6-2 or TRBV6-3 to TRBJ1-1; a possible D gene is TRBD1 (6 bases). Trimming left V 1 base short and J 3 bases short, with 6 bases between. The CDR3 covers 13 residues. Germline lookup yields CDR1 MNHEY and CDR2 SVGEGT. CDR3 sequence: CASSYYRDTEAFF. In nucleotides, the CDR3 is TGTGCCAGCAGTTACTACAGGGACACTGAAGCTTTCTTT.

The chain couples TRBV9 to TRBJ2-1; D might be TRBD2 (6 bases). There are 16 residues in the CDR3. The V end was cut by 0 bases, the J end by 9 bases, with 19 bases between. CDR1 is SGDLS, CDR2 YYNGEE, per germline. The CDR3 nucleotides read TGTGCCAGCAGCGTAGAAACTAGCTTTGTCCTGAGTGAGCAGTTCTTC. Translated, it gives CASSVETSFVLSEQFF.

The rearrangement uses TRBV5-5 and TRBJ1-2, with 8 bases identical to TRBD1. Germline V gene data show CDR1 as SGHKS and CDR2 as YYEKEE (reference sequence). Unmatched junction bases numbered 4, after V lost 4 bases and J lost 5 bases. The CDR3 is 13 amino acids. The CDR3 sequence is CASSRQGPYGYTF. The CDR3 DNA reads TGTGCCAGCAGCCGACAGGGGCCGTATGGCTACACCTTC.

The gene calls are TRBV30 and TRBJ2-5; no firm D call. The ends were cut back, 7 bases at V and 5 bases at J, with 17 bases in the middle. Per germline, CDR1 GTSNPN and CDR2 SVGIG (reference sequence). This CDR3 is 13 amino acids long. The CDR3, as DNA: TGTGCCTTACGACTCCATCTTCGGGAGACCCAGTACTTC. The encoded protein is CALRLHLRETQYF.

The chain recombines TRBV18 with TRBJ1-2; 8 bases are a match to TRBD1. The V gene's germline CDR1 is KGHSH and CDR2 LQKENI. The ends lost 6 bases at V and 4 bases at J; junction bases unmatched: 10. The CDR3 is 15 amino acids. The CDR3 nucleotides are TGTGCCAGCTCGCCCGACAGGGGCCTGAGCTATGGCTACACCTTC. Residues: CASSPDRGLSYGYTF.

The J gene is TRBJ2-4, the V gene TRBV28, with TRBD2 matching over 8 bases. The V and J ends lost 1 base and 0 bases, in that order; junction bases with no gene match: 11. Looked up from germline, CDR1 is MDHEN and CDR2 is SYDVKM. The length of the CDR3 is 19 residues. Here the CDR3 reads CASSLSGLEGLLAKNIQYF. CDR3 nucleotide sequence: TGTGCCAGCAGTTTATCGGGACTAGAAGGGCTATTAGCCAAAAACATTCAGTACTTC.

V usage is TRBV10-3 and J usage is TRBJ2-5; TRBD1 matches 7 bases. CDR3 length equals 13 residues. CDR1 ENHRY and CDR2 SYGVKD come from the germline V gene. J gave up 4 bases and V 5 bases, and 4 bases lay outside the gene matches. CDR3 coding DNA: TGTGCCATCAGTCGAGGGGGCGGAGAGACCCAGTACTTC. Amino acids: CAISRGGGETQYF.

This CDR3 reads CASSQDAFDILSGNTIYF. CDR3 sequence (DNA): TGTGCCAGCAGCCAAGACGCCTTTGACATCCTCTCTGGAAACACCATATATTTT. The chain joins TRBV3-1 (or the pseudogene TRBV3-2) to TRBJ1-3; D gene unclear. CDR3 length: 18 amino acids. V was clipped by 0 bases and J by 0 bases, with 15 bases between them. Per germline, CDR1 LGHDT and CDR2 YNNKEL (reference sequence).

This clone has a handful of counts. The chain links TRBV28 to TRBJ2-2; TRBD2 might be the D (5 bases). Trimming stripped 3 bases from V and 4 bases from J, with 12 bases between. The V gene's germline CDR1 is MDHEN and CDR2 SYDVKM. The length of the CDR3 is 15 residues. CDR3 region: CASSFASHLTGELFF. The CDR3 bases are TGTGCCAGCAGTTTCGCTAGCCACCTCACCGGGGAGCTGTTTTTT. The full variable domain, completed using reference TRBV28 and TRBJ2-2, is DVKVTQSSRYLVKRTGEKVFLECVQDMDHENMFWYRQDPGLGLRLIYFSYDVKMKEKGDIPEGYSVSREKKERFSLILESASTNQTSMYLCASSFASHLTGELFFGEGSRLTVL.

CDR3 in amino acids: CASSVSPPGGIYYGYTF. CDR3 nucleotide sequence: TGTGCCAGCAGTGTATCCCCGCCAGGGGGGATTTACTATGGCTACACCTTC. This chain connects TRBV2 to TRBJ1-2; 7 nucleotides line up with TRBD1. The CDR3 is 17 amino acids. Per germline, CDR1 SNHLY and CDR2 FYNNEI. The V and J ends lost 4 bases and 3 bases, in that order; junction bases with no gene match: 14.

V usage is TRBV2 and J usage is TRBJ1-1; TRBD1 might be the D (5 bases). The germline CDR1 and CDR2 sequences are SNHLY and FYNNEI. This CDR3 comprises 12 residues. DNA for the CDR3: TGTGAGGTCAGGGCGGCGGACACTGAAGCTTTCTTT. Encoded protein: CEVRAADTEAFF.

CDR3 region: CASSPAEAYEQYF. CDR3 nucleotide sequence: TGCGCCAGCAGCCCCGCGGAGGCCTACGAGCAGTACTTC. The chain couples TRBV5-1 to TRBJ2-7; TRBD2 might be the D (5 bases). The CDR3 consists of 13 residues. Per germline, CDR1 SGHRS and CDR2 YFSETQ. V was cut by 4 bases and J by 2 bases, with 10 bases left in between. The variable domain in full, completed from reference TRBV5-1 and TRBJ2-7, reads KAGVTQTPRYLIKTRGQQVTLSCSPISGHRSVSWYQQTPGQGLQFLFEYFSETQRNKGNFPGRFSGRQFSNSRSEMNVSTLELGDSALYLCASSPAEAYEQYFGPGTRLTVT.

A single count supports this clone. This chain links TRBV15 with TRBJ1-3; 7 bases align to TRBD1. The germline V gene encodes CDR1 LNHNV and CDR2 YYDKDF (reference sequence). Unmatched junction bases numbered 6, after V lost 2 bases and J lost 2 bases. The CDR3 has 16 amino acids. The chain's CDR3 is CATSRQLTGPGNTIYF. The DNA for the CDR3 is TGTGCCACCAGCAGACAACTGACAGGGCCTGGAAACACCATATATTTT.

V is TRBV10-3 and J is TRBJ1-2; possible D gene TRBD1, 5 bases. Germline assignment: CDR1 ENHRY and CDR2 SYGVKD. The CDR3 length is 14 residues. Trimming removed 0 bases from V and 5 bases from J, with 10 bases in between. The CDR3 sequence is CAISESTAEYGYTF. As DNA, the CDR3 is TGTGCCATCAGTGAGTCGACAGCTGAATATGGCTACACCTTC.

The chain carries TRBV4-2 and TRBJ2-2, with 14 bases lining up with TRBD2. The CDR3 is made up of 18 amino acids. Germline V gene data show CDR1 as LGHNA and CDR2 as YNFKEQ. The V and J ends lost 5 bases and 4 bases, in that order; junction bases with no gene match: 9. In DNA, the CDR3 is TGTGCCAGCAGCTTGCGACTAGCGGGGGGGCTGGGCACCGGGGAGCTGTTTTTT. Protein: CASSLRLAGGLGTGELFF.

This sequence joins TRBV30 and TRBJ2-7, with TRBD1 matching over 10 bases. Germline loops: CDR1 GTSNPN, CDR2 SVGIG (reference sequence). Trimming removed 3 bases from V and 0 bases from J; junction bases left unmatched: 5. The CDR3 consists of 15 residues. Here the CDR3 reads CAWSARDRGSYEQYF. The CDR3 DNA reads TGTGCCTGGAGCGCCCGGGACAGGGGCTCCTACGAGCAGTACTTC.

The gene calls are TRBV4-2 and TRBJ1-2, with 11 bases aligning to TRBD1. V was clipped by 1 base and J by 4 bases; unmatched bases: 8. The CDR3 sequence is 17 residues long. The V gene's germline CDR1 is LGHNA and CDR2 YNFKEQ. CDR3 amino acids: CASSQAQGQGGTYGYTF. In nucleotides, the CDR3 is TGTGCCAGCAGCCAAGCCCAGGGACAGGGGGGGACCTATGGCTACACCTTC.

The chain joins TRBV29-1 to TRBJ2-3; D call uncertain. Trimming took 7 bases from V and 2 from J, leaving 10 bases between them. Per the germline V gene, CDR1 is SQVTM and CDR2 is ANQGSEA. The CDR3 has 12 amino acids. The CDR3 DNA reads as TGCAGCGGGCTGGCCTTCACAGATACGCAGTATTTT. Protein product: CSGLAFTDTQYF.

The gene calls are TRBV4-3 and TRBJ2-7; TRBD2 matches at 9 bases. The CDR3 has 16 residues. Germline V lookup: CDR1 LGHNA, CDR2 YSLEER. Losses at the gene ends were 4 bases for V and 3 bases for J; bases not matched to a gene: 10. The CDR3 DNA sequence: TGCGCCAGCAGCCGCCTGGGGGTAGCGGGAGTCTACGAGCAGTACTTC. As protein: CASSRLGVAGVYEQYF.

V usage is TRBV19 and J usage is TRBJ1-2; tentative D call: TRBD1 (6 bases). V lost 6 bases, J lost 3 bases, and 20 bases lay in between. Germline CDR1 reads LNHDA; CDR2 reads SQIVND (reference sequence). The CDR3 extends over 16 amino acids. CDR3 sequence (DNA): TGTGCCAGTAGCCACGGGGAGACAGGCGGTGACTATGGCTACACCTTC. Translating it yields CASSHGETGGDYGYTF. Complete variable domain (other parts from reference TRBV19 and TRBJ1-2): DGGITQSPKYLFRKEGQNVTLSCEQNLNHDAMYWYRQDPGQGLRLIYYSQIVNDFQKGDIAEGYSVSREKKESFPLTVTSAQKNPTAFYLCASSHGETGGDYGYTFGSGTRLTVV.

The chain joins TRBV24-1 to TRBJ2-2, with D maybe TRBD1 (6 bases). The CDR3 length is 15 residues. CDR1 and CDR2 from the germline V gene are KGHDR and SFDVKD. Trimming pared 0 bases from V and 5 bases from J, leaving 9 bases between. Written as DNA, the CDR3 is TGTGCCACCAGTGATTTGAGGGGGAGAACCGGGGAGCTGTTTTTT. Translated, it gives CATSDLRGRTGELFF.

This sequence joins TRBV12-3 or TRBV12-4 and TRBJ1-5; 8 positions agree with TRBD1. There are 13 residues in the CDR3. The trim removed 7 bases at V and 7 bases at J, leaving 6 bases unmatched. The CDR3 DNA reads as TGTGCCAGCAATCTCCACAGGGGGCAGCCCCAGCATTTT. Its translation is CASNLHRGQPQHF.

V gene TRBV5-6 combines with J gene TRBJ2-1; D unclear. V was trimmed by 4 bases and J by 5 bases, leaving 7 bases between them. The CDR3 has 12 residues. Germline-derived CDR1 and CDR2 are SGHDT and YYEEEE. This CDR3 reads CASSDWDNEQFF. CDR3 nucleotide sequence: TGTGCCAGCAGCGACTGGGACAATGAGCAGTTCTTC.